This TCR beta chain was recorded in a study of post-analysis software for immune sequencing data. The wider study: Relapsing-remitting, secondary progressive and progressive-relapsing multiple sclerosis courses were included. The study, taken as a whole, reports: The study found TRBV5-6, TRBV5-1 and TRBV20-1 among a few TRBV segments more frequent in patients than controls. Significantly lower normalized Chao1 diversity was seen in multiple sclerosis patients than in controls.

Germline assignment: CDR1 DFQATT and CDR2 SNEGSKA (reference sequence). This CDR3 region has 17 residues. Trimming removed 0 bases at V and 0 bases at J, with 12 bases between. Concerning this clonotype itself: Its target is not known.

Unique molecular identifiers featured in each of the TCR beta cDNA libraries. TCRdb called the PCR reads again in MiXCR, with one record for every CDR3 protein. The data show hundreds of thousands of distinct CDR3 sequences, with roughly 45% seen just once and under 2% held by the top ten. The V call is TRBV20-1, the J call TRBJ2-6; D unclear. The sequencing input was blood. The TCR originated in a girl aged 5 to 17 with multiple sclerosis. CDR3 sequence: CSARDGPALSGANVLTF. As DNA, the CDR3 is TGCAGTGCTAGAGACGGTCCCGCCCTCTCTGGGGCCAACGTCCTGACTTTC.